This entry features one TCR beta chain sequence. This sample is part of a study of cytomegalovirus exposure and HLA in healthy donors. Amplification used 60 Vbeta primers and 13 Jbeta primers. The protocol was immunoSEQ multiplex PCR, while the TCRdb copy is restricted to in-frame clones and leaves out a portion. The table lists 300,000 or so clones, almost 85% of them singletons. This CDR3 has 16 amino acids. The germline V gene has CDR1 MNHEY and CDR2 SMNVEV (reference sequence). V gave up 5 bases and J gave up 10 bases; unmatched junction bases: 14. This clonotype originated in a woman aged 40 to 55 in good health and CMV-seropositive. This rearrangement joins TRBV27 to TRBJ1-5; TRBD1 matches 10 bases. Material for sequencing was PBMCs. In DNA form, the CDR3 reads TGTGCCAGCAGTCCTTGGGACAGGGGCCCCCAACGACCCCAGCATTTT. Its translation is CASSPWDRGPQRPQHF.